This section outlines one T cell receptor (beta chain) sequence together with its context. The record originates from a study of control samples from healthy donors and cancer patients. V was shortened by 0 bases and J by 7 bases, with 6 bases between the two germline ends. This CDR3 has 11 amino acids. Germline values: CDR1 DFQATT, CDR2 SNEGSKA (reference sequence). Profiled with immunoSEQ multiplex PCR; TCRdb holds only in-frame clones, not every one. The sample lists about 170,000 clones, around 93% occurring once. Material for sequencing was blood. The chain uses TRBV20-1 and TRBJ1-1; D is possibly TRBD1 (5 bases). The receptor was derived from a woman aged 60-75 years in good health. The CDR3: CSAREDSEAFF. The CDR3, as DNA: TGCAGTGCTAGAGAAGACAGTGAAGCTTTCTTT.